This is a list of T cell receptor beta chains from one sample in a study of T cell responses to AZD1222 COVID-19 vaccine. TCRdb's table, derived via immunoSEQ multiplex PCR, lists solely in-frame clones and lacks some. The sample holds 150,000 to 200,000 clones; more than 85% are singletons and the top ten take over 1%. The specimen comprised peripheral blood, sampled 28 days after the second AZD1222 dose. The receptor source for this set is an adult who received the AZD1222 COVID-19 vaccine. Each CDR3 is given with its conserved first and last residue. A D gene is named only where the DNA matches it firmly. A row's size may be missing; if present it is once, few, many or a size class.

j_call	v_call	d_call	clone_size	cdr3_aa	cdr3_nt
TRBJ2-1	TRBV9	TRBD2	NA	CASSVGPSGRAAYNEQFF	TGTGCCAGCAGCGTAGGTCCTAGCGGGAGGGCGGCCTACAATGAGCAGTTCTTC
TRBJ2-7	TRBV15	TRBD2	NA	CATSPSGTAYEQYF	TGTGCCACCAGCCCTAGCGGGACCGCCTACGAGCAGTACTTC
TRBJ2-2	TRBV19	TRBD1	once	CASSMGQAGTGELFF	TGTGCCAGTAGTATGGGACAGGCGGGCACCGGGGAGCTGTTTTTT
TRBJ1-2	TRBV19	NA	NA	CASSKRGLPNYGYTF	TGTGCCAGTAGTAAACGGGGCCTCCCTAACTATGGCTACACCTTC
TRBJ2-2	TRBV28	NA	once	CASSSPLGENTGELFF	TGTGCCAGCAGTTCCCCGCTAGGGGAGAACACCGGGGAGCTGTTTTTT
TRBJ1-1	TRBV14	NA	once	CASSQARSRNTEAFF	TGTGCCAGCAGCCAAGCCCGAAGCAGGAACACTGAAGCTTTCTTT
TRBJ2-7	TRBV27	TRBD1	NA	CASRPGQGQTYEQYF	TGTGCCAGCAGGCCGGGACAGGGTCAGACCTACGAGCAGTACTTC
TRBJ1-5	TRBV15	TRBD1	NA	CATQMFRGRDQPQHF	TGTGCCACCCAAATGTTTAGGGGGCGCGATCAGCCCCAGCATTTT
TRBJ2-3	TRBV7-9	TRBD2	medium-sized	CASSGPTSGRPPDTQYF	TGTGCCAGCAGCGGACCGACTAGCGGGAGGCCCCCAGATACGCAGTATTTT
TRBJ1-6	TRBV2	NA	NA	CASGGYNSPLHF	TGTGCCAGCGGGGGGTATAATTCACCCCTCCACTTT
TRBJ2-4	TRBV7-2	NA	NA	CASSLGGLGDIQYF	TGTGCCAGCAGCTTAGGGGGCCTCGGGGACATTCAGTACTTC
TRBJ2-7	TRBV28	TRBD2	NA	CASSLGTSGMNPSSYEQYF	TGTGCCAGCAGCCTGGGGACTAGCGGTATGAACCCGAGCTCCTACGAGCAGTACTTC
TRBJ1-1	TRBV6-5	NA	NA	CASSYYREAFF	TGTGCCAGCAGTTATTACAGGGAAGCTTTCTTT
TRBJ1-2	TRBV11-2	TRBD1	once	CASSLVRGTESYTF	TGTGCCAGCAGCTTAGTACGGGGGACAGAGAGCTACACCTTC
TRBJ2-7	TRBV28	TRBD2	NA	CASSPTSGVYWQYF	TGTGCCAGCAGTCCCACTAGCGGGGTTTATTGGCAGTACTTC
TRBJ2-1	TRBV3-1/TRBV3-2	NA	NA	CASSQVGSLEGHEQFF	TGTGCCAGCAGCCAAGTAGGTTCCTTGGAGGGCCATGAGCAGTTCTTC
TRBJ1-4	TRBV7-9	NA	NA	CASSPEVATNEKLFF	TGTGCCAGCAGCCCCGAGGTAGCAACTAATGAAAAACTGTTTTTT
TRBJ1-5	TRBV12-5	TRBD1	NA	CASGLATPPSGDRNSNQPQHF	TGTGCTAGTGGTTTGGCGACTCCTCCATCCGGGGACAGAAATAGCAATCAGCCCCAGCATTTT
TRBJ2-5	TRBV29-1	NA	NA	CSVDGEETQYF	TGCAGCGTTGATGGAGAAGAGACCCAGTACTTC
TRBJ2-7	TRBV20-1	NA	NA	CSASHGGGDYEQYF	TGCAGTGCTAGTCACGGGGGCGGAGACTACGAGCAGTACTTC
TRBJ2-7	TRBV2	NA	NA	CASSESVGPKYEQYF	TGTGCCAGCAGTGAGTCGGTGGGGCCAAAATACGAGCAGTACTTC
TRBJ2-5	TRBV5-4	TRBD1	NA	CASSSAQGQRETQYF	TGTGCCAGCAGCTCAGCACAGGGACAGCGGGAGACCCAGTACTTC
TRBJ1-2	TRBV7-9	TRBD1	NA	CASSAGTGNYGYTF	TGTGCCAGCAGCGCGGGGACAGGGAACTATGGCTACACCTTC
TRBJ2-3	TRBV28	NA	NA	CASSSSGDTQYF	TGTGCCAGCAGTTCCTCCGGGGATACGCAGTATTTT
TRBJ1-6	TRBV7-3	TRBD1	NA	CASREPGQGSYNSPLHF	TGTGCCAGCAGGGAACCGGGACAGGGATCCTATAATTCACCCCTCCACTTT
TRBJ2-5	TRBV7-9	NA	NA	CASSFHRETKTQYF	TGTGCCAGCAGCTTCCACAGGGAGACAAAGACCCAGTACTTC
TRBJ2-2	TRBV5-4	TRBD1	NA	CASSLSDRANTGELFF	TGTGCCAGCAGCCTTTCGGACAGGGCGAACACCGGGGAGCTGTTTTTT
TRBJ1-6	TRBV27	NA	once	CASSLRQDNSPLHF	TGTGCCAGCAGTTTGAGGCAGGATAATTCACCCCTCCACTTT
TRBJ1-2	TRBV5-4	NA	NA	CASSLGRSTNYGYTF	TGTGCCAGCAGCCTAGGACGGTCTACTAACTATGGCTACACCTTC
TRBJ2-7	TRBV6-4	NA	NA	CASSERDVAYEQYF	TGTGCCAGCAGTGAGCGGGACGTGGCCTACGAGCAGTACTTC
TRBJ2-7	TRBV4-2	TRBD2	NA	CASSQDPNLAGRAYEQYF	TGTGCCAGCAGCCAAGATCCGAACCTAGCGGGAAGGGCCTACGAGCAGTACTTC
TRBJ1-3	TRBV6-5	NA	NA	CASMSWGSRGNTIYF	TGTGCCAGCATGTCCTGGGGGTCGCGTGGAAACACCATATATTTT
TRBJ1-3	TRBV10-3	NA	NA	CAIEGLGNTIYF	TGTGCCATCGAAGGGCTAGGAAACACCATATATTTT
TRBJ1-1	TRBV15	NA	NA	CATSWENTEAFF	TGTGCCACCAGCTGGGAGAACACTGAAGCTTTCTTT
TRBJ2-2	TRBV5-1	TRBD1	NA	CASSLQGDLNTGELFF	TGCGCCAGCAGCTTACAGGGGGATCTAAACACCGGGGAGCTGTTTTTT
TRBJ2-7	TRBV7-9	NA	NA	CASSQTGWGYEQYF	TGTGCCAGCAGCCAGACAGGATGGGGCTACGAGCAGTACTTC
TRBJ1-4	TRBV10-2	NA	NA	CASSVGGLEKLFF	TGCGCCAGCAGTGTTGGGGGCTTGGAAAAACTGTTTTTT
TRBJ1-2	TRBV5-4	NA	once	CASSLRYDRLYGYTF	TGTGCCAGCAGTTTGAGATACGACAGGTTGTATGGCTACACCTTC